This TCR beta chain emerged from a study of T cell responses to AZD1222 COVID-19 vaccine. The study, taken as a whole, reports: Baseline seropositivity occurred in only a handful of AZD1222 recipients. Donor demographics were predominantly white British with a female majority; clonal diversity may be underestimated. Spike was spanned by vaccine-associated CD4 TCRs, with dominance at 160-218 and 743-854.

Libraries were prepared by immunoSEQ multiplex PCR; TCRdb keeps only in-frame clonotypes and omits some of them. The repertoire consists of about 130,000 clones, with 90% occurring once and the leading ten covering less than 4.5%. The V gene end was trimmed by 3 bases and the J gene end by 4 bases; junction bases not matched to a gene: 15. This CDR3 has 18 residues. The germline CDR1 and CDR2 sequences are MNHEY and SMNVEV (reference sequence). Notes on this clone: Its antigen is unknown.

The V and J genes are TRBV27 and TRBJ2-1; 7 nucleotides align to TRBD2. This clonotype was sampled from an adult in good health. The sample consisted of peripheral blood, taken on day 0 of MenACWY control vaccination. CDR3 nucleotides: TGTGCCAGCAGTTTGTTTGGTGAGGAGGGAGGGCCGTACAATGAGCAGTTCTTC. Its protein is CASSLFGEEGGPYNEQFF.